The 21 T cell receptor beta chains presented below share a single source sample, sequenced in a study of T cells after yellow fever vaccination. TCRdb independently ran MiXCR on the 5' RACE reads; one entry per CDR3 protein. The sample consists of 450,000 to 600,000 distinct CDR3 sequences, about 14% of them appearing once. Sequencing used PBMCs, obtained on the day of the yellow fever booster vaccination. The receptors were sampled from a young man who received the YFV17D yellow fever vaccine.

In this sample, this clonotype turned up a few times. This chain links TRBV15 with TRBJ2-1; 9 nucleotides agree with TRBD1. The CDR3 runs to 15 residues. V shed 4 bases, J shed 1 base, and the junction held 2 bases outside the gene matches. Per the germline V gene, CDR1 is LNHNV and CDR2 is YYDKDF (reference sequence). CDR3 amino acids: CATSMGTGSYNEQFF. The CDR3 DNA reads as TGTGCCACCAGCATGGGGACAGGGTCCTACAATGAGCAGTTCTTC.

The table lists this clonotype with a few counts. V gene TRBV11-2 combines with J gene TRBJ2-5; TRBD2 aligns across 14 bases. Germline CDR1 reads SGHAT; CDR2 reads FQNNGV. With 0 bases clipped from V and 3 bases from J, the junction kept 6 bases outside the gene matches. The CDR3 is 18 residues long. This CDR3 reads CASSLEWLGLAGEETQYF. The CDR3 region has the DNA TGTGCCAGCAGCTTAGAGTGGTTGGGACTAGCGGGAGAAGAGACCCAGTACTTC.

This clonotype was observed many times. The V gene is TRBV10-3, the J gene TRBJ2-1; 8 positions agree with TRBD2. CDR3 length: 16 residues. The V segment lost 0 bases and the J segment 8 bases; nucleotides outside the gene matches: 9. Germline CDR1 is ENHRY and CDR2 is SYGVKD. The CDR3 nucleotides are TGTGCCATCAGTGAGTCGACCGGGAGGGTATTCGATGAGCAGTTCTTC. Residues: CAISESTGRVFDEQFF.

This chain uses TRBV20-1 with TRBJ2-3; no firm D call. This CDR3 contains 13 residues. Germline V CDR1 and CDR2: DFQATT, SNEGSKA (reference sequence). V was trimmed by 0 bases and J by 4 bases, leaving 8 bases between them. DNA for the CDR3: TGCAGTGCTAGAGATCTATTTTCAGATACGCAGTATTTT. Translation: CSARDLFSDTQYF.

The rearrangement links TRBV23-1 to TRBJ2-1; 7 nucleotides line up with TRBD2. TRBV23-1 is sorted into the ORF group, with uncertain function. CDR3 length: 14 amino acids. V shed 10 bases and J 2 bases; nucleotides not matched to a gene: 8. The DNA of the CDR3 is TGCGCCAAGCTCATGGGGGGGACCTACAATGAGCAGTTCTTC. Protein: CAKLMGGTYNEQFF.

This clonotype was seen once. The chain couples TRBV16 to TRBJ2-7, with D unresolved. V gave up 1 base and J gave up 1 base, with 8 bases separating them. CDR3 length: 14 residues. Germline V CDR1 and CDR2: KGHSY, FQNENV. This CDR3 is CASSQYSLSYEQYF. The CDR3 DNA sequence: TGTGCCAGCAGCCAATACAGTCTTTCCTACGAGCAGTACTTC.

The table lists this clonotype with many counts. The V call is TRBV20-1, the J call TRBJ2-3, with D possibly being TRBD2 (6 bases). In germline, CDR1 is DFQATT, CDR2 SNEGSKA (reference sequence). This CDR3 spans 15 amino acids. V dropped 1 base and J dropped 2 bases, with 13 bases sitting between them. The CDR3 DNA reads TGCAGTGCTAGAGTGGGTAGCGGATCCACAGATACGCAGTATTTT. Translation: CSARVGSGSTDTQYF.

CDR3 residues: CASTLQGTDTQYF. The CDR3 DNA reads TGTGCCAGCACCCTTCAAGGGACAGATACGCAGTATTTT. This chain joins TRBV28 and TRBJ2-3; D is uncertain. The V and J ends lost 7 bases and 3 bases respectively, with 11 bases between them. In germline, CDR1 is MDHEN, CDR2 SYDVKM. The CDR3 contains 13 residues. Based on the CDR3 plus reference TRBV28 and TRBJ2-3, the full variable domain is DVKVTQSSRYLVKRTGEKVFLECVQDMDHENMFWYRQDPGLGLRLIYFSYDVKMKEKGDIPEGYSVSREKKERFSLILESASTNQTSMYLCASTLQGTDTQYFGPGTRLTVL.

The rearrangement uses TRBV7-8 and TRBJ2-7, with D hard to call. This CDR3 has 12 residues. Per germline, CDR1 SGHVS and CDR2 FQNEAQ. Trimming removed 1 base from V and 7 bases from J, with 8 bases in between. CDR3: CASSLDYGEQYF. CDR3 sequence (DNA): TGTGCCAGCAGCTTAGATTATGGGGAGCAGTACTTC.

The V call is TRBV7-8, the J call TRBJ2-7; TRBD2 aligns across 7 bases. This CDR3 region has 17 residues. Germline V gives CDR1 SGHVS, CDR2 FQNEAQ. Trimming at V came to 1 base and at J to 9 bases, leaving 18 bases not matched to a gene. In DNA, the CDR3 is TGTGCCAGCAGCTTAGGAATGCCGGGAGGAAGGATTGTGTGGCAGTACTTC. Its translation is CASSLGMPGGRIVWQYF.

The chain is built from TRBV7-2 and TRBJ2-3, with D unclear. The germline gives CDR1 SGHTA, CDR2 FQGNSA. V was clipped by 7 bases and J by 3 bases, with 8 bases between them. This CDR3 is 12 amino acids long. This CDR3 is CASNPATDTQYF. The CDR3 bases are TGTGCCAGCAATCCGGCGACAGATACGCAGTATTTT.

The V call is TRBV20-1, the J call TRBJ2-1; 9 bases are shared with TRBD2. V lost 0 bases to trimming and J lost 8 bases; unmatched junction nucleotides: 8. Per germline, CDR1 DFQATT and CDR2 SNEGSKA (reference sequence). CDR3 size: 15 residues. CDR3 bases: TGCAGTGCTAGAGATCCGGCGCGGGAGGGGGATGAGCAGTTCTTC. It yields the protein CSARDPAREGDEQFF.

The chain combines TRBV20-1 with TRBJ2-2; 11 bases are a match to TRBD1. V shed 3 bases and J 3 bases; nucleotides not matched to a gene: 6. The CDR3 is 16 amino acids. The germline CDR1 and CDR2 sequences are DFQATT and SNEGSKA (reference sequence). The CDR3 DNA reads TGCAGTGCTAGGGATCCGGGACAGGGGGACACCGGGGAGCTGTTTTTT. It encodes CSARDPGQGDTGELFF.

V and J are TRBV14 and TRBJ2-1; D call uncertain. Deletions cut 5 bases from V and 6 bases from J, with 5 bases between. Germline CDR1 is SGHDN and CDR2 is FVKESK. The CDR3 sequence is 11 residues long. The CDR3 is CASSYINEQFF. The CDR3 coding sequence is TGTGCCAGCAGCTATATCAATGAGCAGTTCTTC. The full variable domain, completed using reference TRBV14 and TRBJ2-1, is EAGVTQFPSHSVIEKGQTVTLRCDPISGHDNLYWYRRVMGKEIKFLLHFVKESKQDESGMPNNRFLAERTGGTYSTLKVQPAELEDSGVYFCASSYINEQFFGPGTRLTVL.

The V call is TRBV6-1, the J call TRBJ2-2; D is possibly TRBD2 (5 bases). V was cut by 8 bases and J by 5 bases, with 15 bases left in between. The germline gives CDR1 MNHNS, CDR2 SASEGT. The CDR3 spans 14 residues. In nucleotides, the CDR3 is TGTGCCAGCGGCGCCGGGATTAGAACCGGGGAGCTGTTTTTT. Translated: CASGAGIRTGELFF.

V is TRBV7-8 and J is TRBJ2-5; a possible D gene is TRBD2 (6 bases). Per the germline V gene, CDR1 is SGHVS and CDR2 is FQNEAQ. Trimming removed 5 bases at V and 0 bases at J, with 10 bases between. This CDR3 contains 14 residues. This chain's CDR3 is CASSDRDYQETQYF. CDR3 nucleotide sequence: TGTGCCAGCAGCGATCGGGACTACCAAGAGACCCAGTACTTC.

This clonotype was picked up a small number of times. The chain is built from TRBV7-2 and TRBJ2-7; D gene unclear. V lost 4 bases and J lost 5, with 12 bases in between. The CDR3 loop spans 13 amino acids. Germline lookup yields CDR1 SGHTA and CDR2 FQGNSA. This CDR3 is CASSSALYNEQYF. In DNA form, the CDR3 reads TGTGCCAGCAGCTCCGCGCTATACAACGAGCAGTACTTC.

This clonotype showed up just a few times. The gene calls are TRBV29-1 and TRBJ2-5; possible D gene TRBD2, 7 bases. CDR1 and CDR2 from the germline V gene are SQVTM and ANQGSEA. Trimming stripped 7 bases from V and 5 bases from J, with 20 bases between. This CDR3 contains 14 residues. CDR3 in amino acids: CSASGQSLKETQYF. The CDR3 DNA is TGCAGCGCTAGCGGACAGAGCCTTAAGGAGACCCAGTACTTC.

This chain uses TRBV29-1 with TRBJ1-4; possible D gene TRBD1, 6 bases. Trimming pared 7 bases from V and 7 bases from J, leaving 16 bases between. The CDR3 runs to 13 residues. Germline lookup yields CDR1 SQVTM and CDR2 ANQGSEA. This CDR3 is CSGRTGFGEKLFF. In DNA form, the CDR3 reads TGCAGCGGCAGAACAGGGTTTGGTGAAAAACTGTTTTTT.

The gene calls are TRBV7-2 and TRBJ1-2; 7 positions match TRBD1. With V trimmed by 2 bases and J by 4 bases, 7 bases remained unmatched. The CDR3 is 15 amino acids. Germline lookup yields CDR1 SGHTA and CDR2 FQGNSA. The DNA of the CDR3 is TGTGCCAGCAGCTTACTACCGGGACAGTTCTATGGCTACACCTTC. Translated, it gives CASSLLPGQFYGYTF.

This clonotype was counted between two and nine times. This rearrangement joins TRBV4-2 to TRBJ2-1; 10 bases fit TRBD2. J gave up 0 bases and V 0 bases, and 5 bases lay outside the gene matches. Germline loops: CDR1 LGHNA, CDR2 YNFKEQ. The CDR3 loop spans 18 amino acids. Here the CDR3 DNA reads TGTGCCAGCAGCCAAGATGCTAGCGGGGGAAGCTCCTACAATGAGCAGTTCTTC. This sequence encodes CASSQDASGGSSYNEQFF.